The clone carrying this T cell receptor beta chain was detected only a few times. Blood libraries mostly used approximately 480 ng genomic DNA, six replicates each. The table came from immunoSEQ multiplex PCR; TCRdb's copy has only in-frame clones and leaves some out. This table holds about 68,000 clones, roughly 84% found once. Time point denoted: after neoadjuvant nivolumab, at surgical resection. Patients were newly diagnosed with stage II-IVA oral cavity squamous cell carcinoma without prior systemic or radiation treatment. This sample is drawn from a study of neoadjuvant anti-PD-1 for oral cavity cancer. As for the study in general: Nivolumab at 3 mg/kg was mostly given biweekly, three to four doses, pre-surgery. Non-progressing patients received a fourth nivolumab dose near day 43, then surgery on days 50-56.

Germline CDR1 and CDR2: MNHEY and SVGAGI. V gave up 5 bases and J gave up 2 bases, with 9 bases separating them. The CDR3 loop spans 13 amino acids. Here the sequenced sample was PBMCs, taken after nivolumab (anti-PD-1) treatment. This clonotype originated in a person aged 35 to 85 with oral cavity squamous cell carcinoma. The chain joins TRBV6-5 to TRBJ1-2; D is possibly TRBD1 (6 bases). For the CDR3, the DNA is TGTGCCAGCAGTCAAGGGGGGAACTATGGCTACACCTTC. Translated: CASSQGGNYGYTF.